This T cell receptor beta chain came from a study of T cell clones after liver transplantation. Turning to the study itself: Samples came from ITN030ST, which attempted immunosuppression withdrawal within 2 years of liver transplantation.

TCRdb's table, derived via immunoSEQ multiplex PCR, lists solely in-frame clones and lacks some. The sample gives more than 95,000 clones, more than 75% of which show up once; over 0.75% is in the top ten. V was shortened by 6 bases and J by 3 bases, with 9 bases between the two germline ends. CDR1 and CDR2 from the germline V gene are GTSNPN and SVGIG (reference sequence). The CDR3 is 12 residues long. The sample in question was CD4+ T cells from blood, obtained before liver transplant. The rearrangement joins TRBV30 to TRBJ2-1; tentatively, D is TRBD2 (6 bases). This clonotype was sampled from a human donor who received a liver transplant. The CDR3 reads CACSGNYNEQFF. CDR3 in DNA: TGTGCCTGTAGCGGCAACTACAATGAGCAGTTCTTC.